This TCR beta chain comes out of a study of T cell responses to AZD1222 COVID-19 vaccine. The CDR3 is made up of 13 amino acids. Germline lookup yields CDR1 LNHNV and CDR2 YYDKDF (reference sequence). V lost 2 bases and J lost 10, with 12 bases in between. The repertoire was sequenced with immunoSEQ multiplex PCR; TCRdb's copy has only in-frame clones and lacks some. The profile shows about 93,000 clones, 80% to 90% of them singletons. The receptor was isolated from an adult in good health. Sequenced material: peripheral blood, taken on day 0 of AZD1222 vaccination. The chain uses TRBV15 and TRBJ2-1; the D is unclear. The chain's CDR3 is CATSRTLGNEQFF. The CDR3 DNA sequence: TGTGCCACCAGCAGAACGCTGGGAAACGAGCAGTTCTTC. The variable domain in full, with the rest retrieved from reference TRBV15 and TRBJ2-1, is DAMVIQNPRYQVTQFGKPVTLSCSQTLNHNVMYWYQQKSSQAPKLLFHYYDKDFNNEADTPDNFQSRRPNTSFCFLDIRSPGLGDTAMYLCATSRTLGNEQFFGPGTRLTVL.